Following are 10 T cell receptor beta chains from one sample sequenced in a study of spatial heterogeneity in lung cancer. TCRdb ran MiXCR on the 5' RACE reads and lists one entry per CDR3 protein. The table records fewer than 150,000 distinct CDR3 sequences, about 10% of them present only once. Time point reported: blood at routine non-recurrence follow-up after resection. The sample here was PBMCs, taken at follow-up. The receptors here all came from a female donor with early-stage non-small cell lung cancer.

In its sample, this clonotype was seen a few times. The V call is TRBV12-5, the J call TRBJ2-5; no clear D. Germline-derived CDR1 and CDR2 are LGHNT and FRNRAP. V dropped 1 base and J dropped 1 base, with 10 bases sitting between them. The CDR3 runs to 15 residues. This chain's CDR3 is CASGLGDILQETQYF. The CDR3 DNA is TGTGCTAGTGGTTTGGGAGATATCCTCCAAGAGACCCAGTACTTC.

The chain combines TRBV14 with TRBJ2-3, with a possible D match to TRBD2 (6 bases). The CDR3 is 15 amino acids. The germline V and J ends were trimmed by 2 bases and 0 bases, with 9 bases remaining between them. Germline V gives CDR1 SGHDN, CDR2 FVKESK. As DNA, the CDR3 is TGTGCCAGCAGCCAAATAGCGGCTAGCACAGATACGCAGTATTTT. It encodes CASSQIAASTDTQYF. The full variable domain, rest sourced from reference TRBV14 and TRBJ2-3, is EAGVTQFPSHSVIEKGQTVTLRCDPISGHDNLYWYRRVMGKEIKFLLHFVKESKQDESGMPNNRFLAERTGGTYSTLKVQPAELEDSGVYFCASSQIAASTDTQYFGPGTRLTVL.

The chain is built from TRBV29-1 and TRBJ1-2; D possibly corresponds to TRBD1 (5 bases). The germline V and J ends were trimmed by 5 bases and 6 bases, with 16 bases remaining between them. The CDR3 sequence is 13 residues long. Germline V gives CDR1 SQVTM, CDR2 ANQGSEA. The CDR3 region is CSVRGPESHGYTF. The CDR3 nucleotides are TGCAGCGTTAGGGGTCCGGAATCCCATGGCTACACCTTC.

This clonotype has just a few counts. The CDR3: CAIRAGSSYNEQFF. CDR3 in DNA: TGTGCCATCAGGGCAGGGAGTTCCTACAATGAGCAGTTCTTC. J is TRBJ2-1 and V is TRBV10-3; tentatively, D is TRBD1 or TRBD2 (5 bases each). V was pared by 6 bases and J by 1 base, with 10 bases between. This CDR3 has 14 residues. The germline gives CDR1 ENHRY, CDR2 SYGVKD.

There are a few counts of this clonotype. The chain couples TRBV11-1 to TRBJ2-2; D uncertain. The CDR3 is 14 amino acids. Trimming left V 6 bases short and J 4 bases short, with 12 bases between. Germline CDR1 and CDR2: SGHAT and FQDESV (reference sequence). CDR3 sequence: CASSSQLGTGELFF. DNA for the CDR3: TGTGCCAGCAGTTCACAGCTGGGCACCGGGGAGCTGTTTTTT.

This clonotype appeared a few times. The chain couples TRBV5-1 to TRBJ1-2, with 11 bases fitting TRBD1. After removal of 6 bases from V and 1 base from J, the junction contained 8 bases not matched to a gene. This CDR3 spans 16 amino acids. The germline gives CDR1 SGHRS, CDR2 YFSETQ. The CDR3 DNA is TGCGCCAGCAACTCAGGACAGGGGGCCTTTAACTATGGCTACACCTTC. As protein: CASNSGQGAFNYGYTF.

Ten or more counts support this clonotype. The CDR3 region is CASSSRAFYGYTF. CDR3 sequence (DNA): TGTGCCAGCAGCTCCAGGGCGTTTTATGGCTACACCTTC. This rearrangement joins TRBV7-2 to TRBJ1-2; D may be TRBD1 (5 bases). The CDR3 loop spans 13 amino acids. Per the germline V gene, CDR1 is SGHTA and CDR2 is FQGNSA. V shed 4 bases and J shed 5 bases, with 11 bases lying between them.

This clonotype was seen ten or more times. The J gene is TRBJ1-5, the V gene TRBV24-1, with 10 nucleotides matching TRBD1. V dropped 2 bases and J dropped 4; count of bases not matched to a gene: 7. CDR3 length equals 17 residues. Per the germline V gene, CDR1 is KGHDR and CDR2 is SFDVKD. The CDR3 nucleotides read TGTGCCACCAGTGATTCGGGGGGACAGGGGCGGAATCAGCCCCAGCATTTT. Its protein is CATSDSGGQGRNQPQHF.

The chain has TRBV20-1 and TRBJ2-1; 10 bases are shared with TRBD2. Germline V lookup: CDR1 DFQATT, CDR2 SNEGSKA (reference sequence). With V trimmed by 0 bases and J by 2 bases, 4 bases remained unmatched. The length of the CDR3 is 16 residues. The CDR3 region is CSARDQAGGAYNEQFF. Here the CDR3 DNA reads TGCAGTGCTAGAGATCAAGCGGGAGGGGCCTACAATGAGCAGTTCTTC.

There are many counts of this clonotype. The chain joins TRBV28 to TRBJ2-1; D not resolved. This CDR3 has 12 amino acids. The ends were cut back, 2 bases at V and 6 bases at J, with 5 bases in the middle. Germline CDR1 is MDHEN and CDR2 is SYDVKM. The CDR3: CASSLLVNEQFF. The DNA for the CDR3 is TGTGCCAGCAGTTTACTTGTCAATGAGCAGTTCTTC.